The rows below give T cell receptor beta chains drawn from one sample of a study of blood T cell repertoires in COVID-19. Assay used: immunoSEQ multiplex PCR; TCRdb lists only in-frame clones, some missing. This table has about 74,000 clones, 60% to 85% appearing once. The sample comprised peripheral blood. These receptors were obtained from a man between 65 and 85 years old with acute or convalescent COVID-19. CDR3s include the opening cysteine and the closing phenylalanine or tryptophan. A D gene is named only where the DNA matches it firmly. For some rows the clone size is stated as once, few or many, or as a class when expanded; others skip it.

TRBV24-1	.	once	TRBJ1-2	TGTGCCACCAATCGAGTCGGCTATGGCTACACCTTC	CATNRVGYGYTF
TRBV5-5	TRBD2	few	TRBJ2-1	TGTGCCAGCAGCTTGAACGGTCAGCGGGGGCCCTACAATGAGCAGTTCTTC	CASSLNGQRGPYNEQFF
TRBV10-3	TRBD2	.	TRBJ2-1	TGTGCCATCAGCGGGGGGGGGTACAATGAGCAGTTCTTC	CAISGGGYNEQFF
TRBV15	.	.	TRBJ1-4	TGTGCCACCAGCAGAGACAGGGGTGAAAAACTGTTTTTT	CATSRDRGEKLFF
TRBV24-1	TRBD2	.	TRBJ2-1	TGTGCCACCAGTGACCCCGGGACTAGCGGGACCTACAATGAGCAGTTCTTC	CATSDPGTSGTYNEQFF
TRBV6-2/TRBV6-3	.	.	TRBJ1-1	TGTGCCAGCAGTTACTTAATGGGGGGAGTGGGCACTGAAGCTTTCTTT	CASSYLMGGVGTEAFF
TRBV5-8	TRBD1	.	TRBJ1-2	TGTGCCAGCAGCTTGAGACAGGGCAATAACTATGGCTACACCTTC	CASSLRQGNNYGYTF
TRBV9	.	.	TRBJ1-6	TGTGCCAGCAGCGTCGGGCAGGGTGTGATGTCACCCCTCCACTTT	CASSVGQGVMSPLHF
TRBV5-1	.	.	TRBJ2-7	TGCGCCAGCAGCACCGGGTCGGCCTACGAGCAGTACTTC	CASSTGSAYEQYF
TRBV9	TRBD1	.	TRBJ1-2	TGTGCCAGCAGCTCCTTCCAGGGGGCAGCGGGTGGCTACACCTTC	CASSSFQGAAGGYTF
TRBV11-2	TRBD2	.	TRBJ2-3	TGTGCCAGCAGCTTGGGGGCTAGCGGGGGCACAGATACGCAGTATTTT	CASSLGASGGTDTQYF
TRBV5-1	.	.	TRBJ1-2	TGCGCCAGCAGCTTGGGGCCGGTGGGACATCCCAAGGGGGTTACTTATGGCTACACCTTC	CASSLGPVGHPKGVTYGYTF